One and the same sample provided the 2 T cell receptor beta chains below, sequenced in a study of early T cells in non-severe SARS-CoV-2 infection. TCRdb re-called the 5' RACE reads through MiXCR, storing one row per CDR3 protein. Among about 70,000 distinct CDR3 sequences listed, 10% were seen once. Sequences were derived from whole blood, sampled at baseline. The receptors come from an adult who was a healthcare worker with PCR-confirmed SARS-CoV-2 infection or an uninfected control (not recorded which).

This chain links TRBV7-2 with TRBJ2-5; a weak D match, TRBD1 (5 bases). V shed 1 base and J shed 2 bases, with 8 bases lying between them. The CDR3 length is 14 residues. CDR1 and CDR2 from the germline V gene are SGHTA and FQGNSA. The CDR3 sequence: CASSLVRQQETQYF. The CDR3 coding sequence is TGTGCCAGCAGCTTAGTACGACAGCAAGAGACCCAGTACTTC.

This clonotype has a handful of counts. The chain joins TRBV7-9 to TRBJ1-2, with D possibly being TRBD1 (6 bases). The V and J ends lost 5 bases and 4 bases respectively, with 11 bases between them. Germline CDR1 and CDR2: SEHNR and FQNEAQ (reference sequence). This CDR3 has 13 amino acids. The CDR3 here is CASSPQGFYGYTF. Here the CDR3 DNA reads TGTGCCAGCAGCCCCCAGGGGTTCTATGGCTACACCTTC.